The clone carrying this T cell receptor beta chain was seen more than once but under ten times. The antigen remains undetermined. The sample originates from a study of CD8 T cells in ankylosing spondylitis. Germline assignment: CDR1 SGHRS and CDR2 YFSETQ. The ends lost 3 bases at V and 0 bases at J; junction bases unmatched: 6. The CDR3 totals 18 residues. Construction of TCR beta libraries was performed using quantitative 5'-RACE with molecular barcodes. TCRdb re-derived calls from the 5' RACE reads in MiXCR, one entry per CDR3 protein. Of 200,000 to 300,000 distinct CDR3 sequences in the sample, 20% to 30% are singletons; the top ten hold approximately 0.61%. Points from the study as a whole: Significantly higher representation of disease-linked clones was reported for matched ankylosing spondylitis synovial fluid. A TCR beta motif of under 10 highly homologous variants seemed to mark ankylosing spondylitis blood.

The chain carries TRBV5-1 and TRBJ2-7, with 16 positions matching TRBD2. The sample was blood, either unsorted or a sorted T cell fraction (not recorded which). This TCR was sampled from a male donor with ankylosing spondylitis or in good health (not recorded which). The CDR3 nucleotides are TGCGCCAGCAGCTCGGGCGGGACTAGCGGGGGGGTCTCCTACGAGCAGTACTTC. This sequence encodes CASSSGGTSGGVSYEQYF.